These 18 T cell receptor beta chains originate from one sample sequenced in a study of blood T cell repertoires in COVID-19. Using immunoSEQ multiplex PCR, the repertoire was profiled, and TCRdb retains in-frame clones only, with some absent. The repertoire holds approximately 110,000 clones, 80% to 95% seen once, with around 2% in the top ten. Input material: peripheral blood. All receptors derive from a man aged 45 to 65 with COVID-19, enrolled during active disease.

The CDR3 spells CAWSVRLDTDTQYF. The CDR3 DNA sequence: TGTGCCTGGAGTGTAAGACTAGACACAGATACGCAGTATTTT. The V and J genes are TRBV30 and TRBJ2-3, with TRBD2 as a possible D gene (6 bases). V gave up 0 bases and J gave up 2 bases, with 9 bases separating them. Germline lookup yields CDR1 GTSNPN and CDR2 SVGIG (reference sequence). This CDR3 has 14 amino acids.

This clone has only a few counts. The chain carries TRBV5-1 and TRBJ2-2; 8 bases fit TRBD1. The CDR3 extends over 15 amino acids. Per the germline V gene, CDR1 is SGHRS and CDR2 is YFSETQ. V was clipped by 4 bases and J by 5 bases; unmatched bases: 7. DNA of the CDR3: TGCGCCAGCAGCGAACGGACAGGGAGGACCGGGGAGCTGTTTTTT. This sequence encodes CASSERTGRTGELFF.

The chain has TRBV5-6 and TRBJ2-2; D gene ambiguous. The CDR3 length is 13 residues. Per germline, CDR1 SGHDT and CDR2 YYEEEE. V was shortened by 0 bases and J by 6 bases, with 6 bases between the two germline ends. DNA of the CDR3: TGTGCCAGCAGCTTGGCGGTAGCCGGGGAGCTGTTTTTT. Translating gives CASSLAVAGELFF.

The chain couples TRBV18 to TRBJ2-2, with 7 bases matching TRBD1. CDR1 is KGHSH and CDR2 is LQKENI in the germline V gene. This CDR3 spans 14 amino acids. V was pared by 2 bases and J by 6 bases, with 3 bases of the junction left unmatched. The CDR3 reads CASSPTGVPGELFF. The CDR3 nucleotides read TGTGCCAGCTCACCAACAGGGGTACCCGGGGAGCTGTTTTTT.

This chain links TRBV5-1 with TRBJ2-5, with TRBD2 matching 9 bases. The CDR3 is 15 amino acids. Per the germline V gene, CDR1 is SGHRS and CDR2 is YFSETQ. V dropped 2 bases and J dropped 1; count of bases not matched to a gene: 3. CDR3: CASSFLSGSQETQYF. CDR3 DNA sequence: TGCGCCAGCAGCTTCCTTAGCGGGAGCCAAGAGACCCAGTACTTC.

The CDR3 loop is CASSLGTGRTEAFF. The DNA of the CDR3 is TGTGCCAGTAGTCTAGGGACAGGGAGGACTGAAGCTTTCTTT. The chain links TRBV19 to TRBJ1-1; 9 positions agree with TRBD1. The CDR3 contains 14 residues. The V gene's germline CDR1 is LNHDA and CDR2 SQIVND (reference sequence). J gave up 5 bases and V 5 bases, and 6 bases lay outside the gene matches.

This rearrangement joins TRBV19 to TRBJ2-1; 10 positions agree with TRBD2. The CDR3 runs to 15 residues. CDR1 and CDR2 (germline): LNHDA, SQIVND (reference sequence). The V segment lost 4 bases and the J segment 7 bases; nucleotides outside the gene matches: 7. The CDR3 is CASSTGTSALNEQFF. Written as DNA, the CDR3 is TGTGCCAGTAGTACGGGGACTAGCGCGCTGAATGAGCAGTTCTTC.

This clone was counted a few times. This chain links TRBV20-1 with TRBJ2-1, with D possibly TRBD1 on 6 matching bases. CDR3 length equals 10 residues. Germline V CDR1 and CDR2: DFQATT, SNEGSKA (reference sequence). Trimming took off 1 base at V and 15 bases at J, with 10 bases between the two ends. CDR3 in DNA: TGCAGTGCTAGAGGGGACATTATGTTCTTC. It translates to CSARGDIMFF.

This chain joins TRBV10-3 and TRBJ2-1; 8 positions match TRBD1. This CDR3 has 15 amino acids. Germline values: CDR1 ENHRY, CDR2 SYGVKD. Losses at the gene ends were 6 bases for V and 6 bases for J; bases not matched to a gene: 10. This CDR3 is CAIRDSGQGGNEQFF. In DNA, the CDR3 is TGTGCCATCAGGGACTCCGGACAGGGCGGCAATGAGCAGTTCTTC.

This rearrangement joins TRBV5-4 to TRBJ2-1, with D hard to call. The CDR3 extends over 13 amino acids. Trimming removed 1 base from V and 8 bases from J, with 10 bases in between. CDR1 and CDR2 (germline): SGHNT, YYREEE (reference sequence). DNA of the CDR3: TGTGCCAGCAGCTTGCCAGTCGTCGATGAGCAGTTCTTC. The encoded protein is CASSLPVVDEQFF.

The chain combines TRBV11-3 with TRBJ2-5; the D gene is possibly TRBD1 (5 bases). This CDR3 contains 13 residues. The V end lost 3 bases, the J end lost 4 bases, and 9 bases lay between the germline ends. Germline values: CDR1 SGHNT, CDR2 YENEEA. The CDR3 bases are TGTGCCAGCAGCTTGGGGCGAGGAGAGACCCAGTACTTC. It specifies CASSLGRGETQYF. Filled out from reference TRBV11-3 and TRBJ2-5, the complete variable domain reads EAGVVQSPRYKIIEKKQPVAFWCNPISGHNTLYWYLQNLGQGPELLIRYENEEAVDDSQLPKDRFSAERLKGVDSTLKIQPAELGDSAVYLCASSLGRGETQYFGPGTRLLVL.

V gene TRBV20-1 combines with J gene TRBJ1-2; D is perhaps TRBD1 (6 bases). V lost 3 bases to trimming and J lost 0 bases, with 14 bases between them. Germline V gene lookup returns CDR1 DFQATT and CDR2 SNEGSKA (reference sequence). The CDR3 sequence is 15 residues long. The CDR3 spells CSASDPRTANYGYTF. CDR3 coding DNA: TGCAGTGCTAGTGACCCCAGGACAGCTAACTATGGCTACACCTTC.

The chain has TRBV24-1 and TRBJ1-2, with 7 bases that match TRBD1. The CDR3 runs 14 residues. The trim removed 5 bases at V and 0 bases at J, leaving 2 bases unmatched. The germline gives CDR1 KGHDR, CDR2 SFDVKD. CDR3 residues: CATSGGTANYGYTF. Written as DNA, the CDR3 is TGTGCCACCAGTGGAGGGACAGCTAACTATGGCTACACCTTC.

V usage is TRBV21-1 and J usage is TRBJ1-1; the table's TRBD1 call for D was not verified on the DNA. TRBV21-1 corresponds to a pseudogene. This CDR3 has 19 amino acids. CDR3 loop: CASSKCPGTGVTMNTEAFF. Written as DNA, the CDR3 is TGTGCCAGCAGCAAATGCCCTGGGACAGGGGTCACGATGAACACTGAAGCTTTCTTT.

In this sample, this clone turned up once. CDR3 sequence reads: CASSRIGLGEAFF. In nucleotides, the CDR3 is TGTGCCAGCAGCCGCATCGGCCTAGGTGAAGCTTTCTTT. This sequence joins TRBV3-1 (or the pseudogene TRBV3-2) and TRBJ1-1; D is ambiguous. Germline loops: CDR1 LGHDT, CDR2 YNNKEL (reference sequence). There are 13 residues in the CDR3. Deletions cut 4 bases from V and 7 bases from J, with 13 bases between.

J is TRBJ2-7 and V is TRBV28; the D gene is possibly TRBD1 (5 bases). CDR1 and CDR2 (germline): MDHEN, SYDVKM. Trimming pared 6 bases from V and 6 bases from J, leaving 6 bases between. The CDR3 is 10 amino acids. As DNA, the CDR3 is TGTGCCAGCAGGGGGCTCGAGCAGTACTTC. Amino acids: CASRGLEQYF.

V is TRBV5-1 and J is TRBJ2-1, with D possibly being TRBD2 (6 bases). CDR3 length: 14 residues. CDR1 SGHRS and CDR2 YFSETQ come from the germline V gene. The V end was cut by 3 bases, the J end by 9 bases, with 16 bases between. This CDR3 reads CASSYGGDNPEQFF. The CDR3 nucleotides read TGCGCCAGCAGCTACGGGGGAGATAACCCTGAGCAGTTCTTC.

This clone was counted only a few times. The chain has TRBV21-1 and TRBJ2-7; the tabulated D call, TRBD1, remains unverified against the DNA. TRBV21-1 is a recognized pseudogene. The CDR3 runs to 15 residues. As DNA, the CDR3 is TGTGCCAGCAACGGCACAGGGGCTACCTCCTACGAGCAGTACGTC. It is translated as CASNGTGATSYEQYV.